Shown below are 21 T cell receptor beta chains from a single sample sequenced in a study of identical twins (dated by TCRdb to between 2015 and 2016). The library was prepared using 5' RACE. Sequencing took place on an Illumina HiSeq 2000. TCRdb cleaned the public reads at Q25 with fastp, built clones with MiXCR and kept in-frame beta chains. Rows matching on CDR3 protein sequence are summarized as one entry with the most common DNA and genes. The sample contains 1.5 million to 2 million distinct CDR3 sequences, around 29% of them found a single time. Of the sample, under 0.35% falls within the top ten clones. Sequenced sample: cord blood. The receptors stem from a newborn girl in good health.

The table lists this clonotype with a few counts. V and J are TRBV7-2 and TRBJ2-7; D unclear. Germline lookup yields CDR1 SGHTA and CDR2 FQGNSA. The CDR3 runs to 14 residues. V was shortened by 5 bases and J by 4 bases, with 15 bases between the two germline ends. CDR3 sequence (DNA): TGTGCCAGCAGCCGATTGGACGATTTATACGAGCAGTACTTC. The encoded protein is CASSRLDDLYEQYF. The full variable domain, in which reference TRBV7-2 and TRBJ2-7 provide the parts outside the CDR3, is GAGVSQSPSNKVTEKGKDVELRCDPISGHTALYWYRQSLGQGLEFLIYFQGNSAPDKSGLPSDRFSAERTGGSVSTLTIQRTQQEDSAVYLCASSRLDDLYEQYFGPGTRLTVT.

This rearrangement joins TRBV25-1 to TRBJ1-2; D may be TRBD1 (5 bases). The CDR3 sequence is 14 residues long. The germline V gene has CDR1 MGHDK and CDR2 SYGVNS. The V end lost 3 bases, the J end lost 4 bases, and 12 bases lay between the germline ends. The CDR3 DNA sequence: TGTGCCAGCAGTGAGCGGAGCAGGGTCTATGGCTACACCTTC. It encodes CASSERSRVYGYTF.

This clonotype was observed a handful of times. This chain links TRBV11-1 with TRBJ2-3, with a possible D match to TRBD2 (5 bases). This CDR3 is 16 amino acids long. V gave up 5 bases and J gave up 0 bases, with 15 bases separating them. Germline V gene data show CDR1 as SGHAT and CDR2 as FQDESV (reference sequence). The CDR3 nucleotides read TGTGCCAGCAGCCGGAGGCCTTCTCTTAGCACAGATACGCAGTATTTT. Its protein is CASSRRPSLSTDTQYF.

The chain recombines TRBV4-1 with TRBJ1-3; the D is unclear. The CDR3 runs to 17 residues. The V end was cut by 2 bases, the J end by 0 bases, with 14 bases between. Germline CDR1 MGHRA, CDR2 YSYEKL. CDR3 amino acids: CASSQSPMGSSGNTIYF. CDR3 bases: TGCGCCAGCAGCCAAAGCCCGATGGGCAGCTCTGGAAACACCATATATTTT.

This clonotype showed up just a few times. The rearrangement joins TRBV10-3 to TRBJ1-1, with D unresolved. From germline, CDR1 is ENHRY and CDR2 SYGVKD. V lost 11 bases and J lost 0, with 13 bases in between. This CDR3 comprises 13 residues. CDR3 bases: TGTGCCGCAGGACCGATAGTGAACACTGAAGCTTTCTTT. The encoded protein is CAAGPIVNTEAFF.

The chain joins TRBV20-1 to TRBJ1-1, with 9 positions matching TRBD1. Germline trimming cut 6 bases from V and 1 base from J; bases unmatched to any gene: 6. The germline CDR1 and CDR2 sequences are DFQATT and SNEGSKA (reference sequence). This CDR3 is 14 amino acids long. For the CDR3, the DNA is TGCAGTGCCCCTACAGGGGGCCGGAACACTGAAGCTTTCTTT. It yields the protein CSAPTGGRNTEAFF.

This clonotype was seen a few times. V and J are TRBV5-1 and TRBJ1-4; D gene unclear. V lost 2 bases and J lost 7, with 18 bases in between. The germline V gene has CDR1 SGHRS and CDR2 YFSETQ. The CDR3 runs 16 residues. The CDR3 DNA reads TGCGCCAGCAGCTTAACCCTCTTCGGTCCGAGTGAAAAACTGTTTTTT. It translates to CASSLTLFGPSEKLFF.

Comment on this clonotype: A much larger clone lies a single base off, so this may be a read error. The chain combines TRBV7-2 with TRBJ1-1, with D perhaps matching TRBD1 (5 bases). The CDR3 has 13 amino acids. Germline CDR1 and CDR2: SGHTA and FQGNSA. The chain's CDR3 is CASSADSNTETFF. The DNA for the CDR3 is TGTGCCAGCAGCGCTGACAGCAACACTGAAACTTTCTTT.

This clonotype was observed a few times. The gene calls are TRBV4-1 and TRBJ2-2, with a tentative D call TRBD2 (5 bases). CDR3 length equals 14 residues. The ends were cut back, 4 bases at V and 5 bases at J, with 11 bases in the middle. The germline V gene encodes CDR1 MGHRA and CDR2 YSYEKL. The CDR3 DNA is TGCGCCAGCAGCCCGGGGTTTGGTACCGGGGAGCTGTTTTTT. Protein product: CASSPGFGTGELFF.

This clonotype has only a few counts. V gene TRBV11-2 combines with J gene TRBJ2-7, with TRBD2 identical over 11 bases. V lost 5 bases and J lost 0; bases outside the gene matches: 6. Germline V gene sequence: CDR1 SGHAT, CDR2 FQNNGV. The CDR3 has 16 amino acids. In DNA form, the CDR3 reads TGTGCCAGCAGCCCCCCACTAGCGGGGGCCTCCTACGAGCAGTACTTC. This sequence encodes CASSPPLAGASYEQYF. Supplemented by reference TRBV11-2 and TRBJ2-7, the full variable domain reads EAGVAQSPRYKIIEKRQSVAFWCNPISGHATLYWYQQILGQGPKLLIQFQNNGVVDDSQLPKDRFSAERLKGVDSTLKIQPAKLEDSAVYLCASSPPLAGASYEQYFGPGTRLTVT.

In its sample, this clonotype was seen many times. The chain combines TRBV5-1 with TRBJ1-2, with D perhaps TRBD1 (5 bases). The V and J ends lost 3 bases and 4 bases respectively, with 19 bases between them. The germline CDR1 and CDR2 sequences are SGHRS and YFSETQ. The CDR3 is 16 amino acids. The CDR3 is CASSYYHSGASYGYTF. CDR3 DNA sequence: TGCGCCAGCAGCTACTACCACTCCGGGGCGTCCTATGGCTACACCTTC.

This clonotype showed up just a few times. V usage is TRBV2 and J usage is TRBJ1-5, with D uncertain. The CDR3 length is 12 residues. The V gene's germline CDR1 is SNHLY and CDR2 FYNNEI. Trimming removed 3 bases from V and 7 bases from J, with 7 bases in between. CDR3 protein: CASSDGRQPQHF. CDR3 sequence (DNA): TGTGCCAGCAGTGATGGGCGACAGCCCCAGCATTTT.

The V call is TRBV29-1, the J call TRBJ2-1, with 12 nucleotides matching TRBD2. This CDR3 region has 20 residues. Trimming took 1 base from V and 0 from J; bases not matched to a gene: 13. Germline V gives CDR1 SQVTM, CDR2 ANQGSEA. The CDR3 sequence: CSVEGSLAGGPGSSYNEQFF. CDR3 coding DNA: TGCAGCGTTGAAGGCAGCCTAGCGGGAGGGCCGGGTAGCTCCTACAATGAGCAGTTCTTC.

On this clonotype itself: The junction departs from germline at one end; a sequencing error may be responsible. The rearrangement uses TRBV20-1 and TRBJ2-3; 7 bases align to TRBD1. CDR1 is DFQATT and CDR2 is SNEGSKA in the germline V gene (reference sequence). This CDR3 contains 13 residues. DNA of the CDR3: TGCAGTGCTAGGTCAGGGGGTCGAGATACGCATTATTTT. Its protein product is CSARSGGRDTHYF.

This chain joins TRBV7-2 and TRBJ2-1; 15 bases align to TRBD2. V shed 3 bases and J 7 bases; nucleotides not matched to a gene: 7. The CDR3 totals 17 residues. Germline CDR1 reads SGHTA; CDR2 reads FQGNSA. The CDR3 nucleotides read TGTGCCAGCAGCTTCCCGAGGACTAGCGGGGGGGCTAATGAGCAGTTCTTC. It encodes CASSFPRTSGGANEQFF.

There are a few counts of this clonotype. The rearrangement links TRBV29-1 to TRBJ1-2; D might be TRBD1 (5 bases). The CDR3 contains 14 residues. V lost 3 bases to trimming and J lost 4 bases, with 15 bases between them. Germline CDR1 is SQVTM and CDR2 is ANQGSEA. DNA of the CDR3: TGCAGCGTTGAGGAACAGGATTATGTCTATGGCTACACCTTC. This codes for CSVEEQDYVYGYTF.

This clonotype occurred a few times. The DNA of the CDR3 is TGTGCCAGCAGTGGAAGACGAGCAGATACGCAGTATTTT. This gives the protein CASSGRRADTQYF. The chain carries TRBV2 and TRBJ2-3, with unresolved D. Germline lookup yields CDR1 SNHLY and CDR2 FYNNEI. The CDR3 is made up of 13 amino acids. V was cut by 4 bases and J by 4 bases, with 9 bases left in between.

In its sample, this clonotype was seen a few times. The chain recombines TRBV6-2 or TRBV6-3 with TRBJ2-1; 11 positions agree with TRBD2. V lost 0 bases, J lost 4 bases, and 5 bases stayed unmatched. This CDR3 comprises 17 residues. CDR1 and CDR2 (germline): MNHEY, SVGEGT. CDR3 sequence: CASSYSASGRIYNEQFF. CDR3 DNA sequence: TGTGCCAGCAGTTACTCGGCTAGCGGGAGGATTTACAATGAGCAGTTCTTC.

The rearrangement links TRBV6-1 to TRBJ2-7; D assignment may be TRBD1 or TRBD2 (5 bases each). Per germline, CDR1 MNHNS and CDR2 SASEGT. Trimming cost V 7 bases and J 6 bases, with 22 bases left between them. The CDR3 sequence is 15 residues long. The CDR3 reads CASKRLGGKGSEQYF. In DNA form, the CDR3 reads TGTGCCAGCAAAAGACTTGGGGGTAAGGGGAGCGAGCAGTACTTC.

The chain is built from TRBV20-1 and TRBJ2-3; TRBD2 matches at 8 bases. Germline CDR1 is DFQATT and CDR2 is SNEGSKA (reference sequence). The CDR3 extends over 17 amino acids. The junction had 14 bases not matched to a gene; V was cut back by 0 bases and J by 6 bases. The CDR3 region is CSARDGRGGLIRDTQYF. The CDR3, as DNA: TGCAGTGCTAGAGATGGTCGGGGGGGCCTGATCCGCGATACGCAGTATTTT.

The V and J genes are TRBV29-1 and TRBJ1-2, with D possibly matching TRBD1 (6 bases). The germline gives CDR1 SQVTM, CDR2 ANQGSEA. Trimming took off 6 bases at V and 4 bases at J, with 15 bases between the two ends. This CDR3 spans 13 amino acids. For the CDR3, the DNA is TGCAGCGTCGGAGGGGGACGGTCCTATGGCTACACCTTC. Translation: CSVGGGRSYGYTF.